What follows are 31 T cell receptor beta chains derived from one specimen sequenced in a study of cytomegalovirus exposure and HLA in healthy donors. PCR employed 60 Vbeta and 13 Jbeta primers. Measured with immunoSEQ multiplex PCR; TCRdb has only the in-frame clones, and not every one. The data contain approximately 170,000 clones, 77% of them singletons. Sequencing was done on a sample of PBMCs. The receptors here all came from a woman between 40 and 50 years old in good health and CMV-seropositive.

This clone was counted a single time. This chain joins TRBV18 and TRBJ2-7, with 9 positions matching TRBD1. The CDR3 extends over 14 amino acids. The V and J ends lost 3 bases and 6 bases, in that order; junction bases with no gene match: 6. Germline assignment: CDR1 KGHSH and CDR2 LQKENI. The CDR3 spells CASSPRTGAGEQYF. CDR3 sequence (DNA): TGTGCCAGCTCACCGCGGACAGGGGCCGGCGAGCAGTACTTC.

This clone occurred a few times. The rearrangement uses TRBV30 and TRBJ2-3; 8 bases fit TRBD2. V lost 0 bases, J lost 1 base, and 3 bases stayed unmatched. The CDR3 loop spans 15 amino acids. Germline CDR1 reads GTSNPN; CDR2 reads SVGIG (reference sequence). CDR3 DNA sequence: TGTGCCTGGAGTGTAGCGGGAGACGGCACAGATACGCAGTATTTT. Translation: CAWSVAGDGTDTQYF. Full variable domain (missing parts from reference TRBV30 and TRBJ2-3): SQTIHQWPATLVQPVGSPLSLECTVEGTSNPNLYWYRQAAGRGLQLLFYSVGIGQISSEVPQNLSASRPQDRQFILSSKKLLLSDSGFYLCAWSVAGDGTDTQYFGPGTRLTVL.

The CDR3 sequence is CASSQIQGANQPQHF. CDR3 nucleotide sequence: TGCGCCAGCAGCCAGATACAGGGTGCCAATCAGCCCCAGCATTTT. This chain uses TRBV4-1 with TRBJ1-5; possibly TRBD1 for D (6 bases). The CDR3 is made up of 15 amino acids. In germline, CDR1 is MGHRA, CDR2 YSYEKL. Trimming pared 3 bases from V and 3 bases from J, leaving 12 bases between.

The chain carries TRBV6-5 and TRBJ2-7; D remains ambiguous. The CDR3 extends over 14 amino acids. CDR1 and CDR2 from the germline V gene are MNHEY and SVGAGI. V was shortened by 0 bases and J by 3 bases, with 9 bases between the two germline ends. The CDR3 loop is CASSYSYNGYEQYF. Written as DNA, the CDR3 is TGTGCCAGCAGTTACTCTTATAACGGCTACGAGCAGTACTTC.

The chain employs TRBV25-1 and TRBJ1-1, with TRBD1 as a possible D gene (6 bases). The CDR3 runs 16 residues. V dropped 1 base and J dropped 3 bases, with 15 bases sitting between them. The germline CDR1 and CDR2 sequences are MGHDK and SYGVNS. The CDR3 is CASSELNHRVYTEAFF. Written as DNA, the CDR3 is TGTGCCAGCAGTGAATTGAATCACAGGGTTTACACTGAAGCTTTCTTT.

The chain is built from TRBV5-1 and TRBJ2-7, with 13 bases aligning to TRBD2. Germline V gene sequence: CDR1 SGHRS, CDR2 YFSETQ. J gave up 8 bases and V 4 bases, and 12 bases lay outside the gene matches. The CDR3 consists of 16 residues. The CDR3 sequence is CASSLQLAGGPRQQYF. The CDR3 coding sequence is TGCGCCAGCAGCCTACAACTAGCGGGAGGGCCCCGACAGCAGTACTTC.

This clone was observed once. This chain connects TRBV5-4 to TRBJ2-1; TRBD2 matches at 11 bases. Germline CDR1 SGHNT, CDR2 YYREEE (reference sequence). Germline trimming cut 7 bases from V and 4 bases from J; bases unmatched to any gene: 4. The CDR3 spans 14 residues. The CDR3 coding sequence is TGTGCCAGCGGGACTAGCGGAACTTACAATGAGCAGTTCTTC. Translated: CASGTSGTYNEQFF.

The chain combines TRBV4-3 with TRBJ1-1; a possible D gene is TRBD1 (5 bases). Trimming left V 4 bases short and J 1 base short, with 10 bases between. Germline-derived CDR1 and CDR2 are LGHNA and YSLEER. This CDR3 is built from 14 residues. CDR3 coding DNA: TGCGCCAGCAGCCCAATCGACAGGAACACTGAAGCTTTCTTT. Amino acids: CASSPIDRNTEAFF.

This sequence joins TRBV6-5 and TRBJ2-5, with D possibly matching TRBD2 (6 bases). Germline lookup yields CDR1 MNHEY and CDR2 SVGAGI. The CDR3 length is 14 residues. Trimming removed 5 bases from V and 5 bases from J, with 15 bases in between. In DNA form, the CDR3 reads TGTGCCAGCAGTGGACGGCGGGGTGGGGAGACCCAGTACTTC. Protein product: CASSGRRGGETQYF.

This clone was counted many times. The CDR3 DNA reads TGTGCCAGTGACAGGGGGCTGGCTGGCTACACCTTC. Translating gives CASDRGLAGYTF. The chain combines TRBV6-1 with TRBJ1-2; 10 bases match TRBD1. V trimming: 9 bases; J trimming: 7 bases; junction bases outside the gene matches: 5. The CDR3 has 12 amino acids. Per germline, CDR1 MNHNS and CDR2 SASEGT.

V usage is TRBV2 and J usage is TRBJ2-7; 8 positions agree with TRBD2. The CDR3 is 15 residues long. Germline V lookup: CDR1 SNHLY, CDR2 FYNNEI. J lost 6 bases, V lost 4 bases, and 11 bases had no gene match. The CDR3 DNA is TGTGCCAGCAGTGTGGGAGGTAGCGGGAAGGGCGAGCAGTACTTC. Translated: CASSVGGSGKGEQYF.

J is TRBJ2-1 and V is TRBV27; D remains ambiguous. The germline V gene has CDR1 MNHEY and CDR2 SMNVEV (reference sequence). V lost 5 bases, J lost 4 bases, and 12 bases lay in between. The CDR3 runs 14 residues. CDR3 DNA: TGTGCCAGCAGTGAATTAGCTGTTTACAATGAGCAGTTCTTC. It specifies CASSELAVYNEQFF.

V and J are TRBV7-8 and TRBJ2-1, with a weak D call TRBD2 (6 bases). CDR3 length equals 15 residues. V lost 2 bases, J lost 2 bases, and 10 bases lay in between. Germline CDR1 is SGHVS and CDR2 is FQNEAQ. DNA of the CDR3: TGTGCCAGCAGCTTACTAGCGACCCCCTACAATGAGCAGTTCTTC. Amino acids: CASSLLATPYNEQFF.

J is TRBJ1-2 and V is TRBV5-1; weak D call: TRBD1 (5 bases). With 3 bases removed from V and 4 bases from J, the gap between germline ends came to 13 bases. CDR3 length: 14 residues. From germline, CDR1 is SGHRS and CDR2 YFSETQ. The CDR3 sequence: CASSSPGRGYGYTF. The CDR3 region has the DNA TGCGCCAGCAGCTCACCAGGGCGGGGCTATGGCTACACCTTC.

This chain uses TRBV10-3 with TRBJ2-3, with a possible D match to TRBD2 (6 bases). CDR3 length equals 14 residues. V was clipped by 4 bases and J by 3 bases, with 11 bases between them. CDR1 is ENHRY, CDR2 SYGVKD, per germline. CDR3 in amino acids: CAISAGGTTDTQYF. The CDR3, as DNA: TGTGCCATCAGTGCCGGGGGAACTACAGATACGCAGTATTTT.

The V gene is TRBV19, the J gene TRBJ1-1; 11 bases are shared with TRBD1. Germline CDR1 reads LNHDA; CDR2 reads SQIVND (reference sequence). Trimming cost V 4 bases and J 8 bases; bases outside gene matches: 9. The CDR3 is 15 residues long. Here the CDR3 DNA reads TGTGCCAGTAGTACGGGACAGGGGGGACTGAGAGAAGCTTTCTTT. The encoded protein is CASSTGQGGLREAFF.

This CDR3 is CASSYMAGGAGEQFF. The CDR3 DNA reads as TGTGCCAGCAGTTACATGGCGGGGGGGGCGGGAGAGCAGTTCTTC. V usage is TRBV6-5 and J usage is TRBJ2-1, with 9 nucleotides matching TRBD2. The V gene's germline CDR1 is MNHEY and CDR2 SVGAGI. Losses at the gene ends were 2 bases for V and 10 bases for J; bases not matched to a gene: 9. CDR3 length: 15 residues.

This rearrangement joins TRBV30 to TRBJ2-7; 9 bases align to TRBD1. CDR1 and CDR2 (germline): GTSNPN, SVGIG (reference sequence). V shed 3 bases and J 13 bases; nucleotides not matched to a gene: 10. The length of the CDR3 is 12 residues. The CDR3 DNA reads TGTGCCTGGAGCACAACCGGGACAGGGCGCTACTTC. It is translated as CAWSTTGTGRYF.

The rearrangement joins TRBV21-1 to TRBJ1-5; the table's TRBD1 call for D was not verified on the DNA. TRBV21-1 is given as a pseudogene. The CDR3 totals 19 residues. As DNA, the CDR3 is TGTGCCAGCAGCCCTGCACCGGGACAGGGCGCCGGTTCGTATCAGCCCCAGCATTTT. It translates to CASSPAPGQGAGSYQPQHF.

This clone was observed a few times. This chain joins TRBV11-3 and TRBJ2-1; 9 nucleotides agree with TRBD2. The V gene's germline CDR1 is SGHNT and CDR2 YENEEA. Trimming cost V 5 bases and J 8 bases; bases outside gene matches: 4. This CDR3 contains 13 residues. In DNA, the CDR3 is TGTGCCAGCAGCCCCAGGACTAGCGATGAGCAGTTCTTC. Translating gives CASSPRTSDEQFF.

The gene calls are TRBV18 and TRBJ2-5, with D perhaps matching TRBD1 (5 bases). The V end lost 3 bases, the J end lost 1 base, and 6 bases lay between the germline ends. The CDR3 covers 13 residues. In germline, CDR1 is KGHSH, CDR2 LQKENI. CDR3: CASSPQGQETQYF. DNA for the CDR3: TGTGCCAGCTCACCTCAGGGCCAAGAGACCCAGTACTTC.

The chain has TRBV7-8 and TRBJ2-7; 9 positions agree with TRBD2. J gave up 1 base and V 4 bases, and 5 bases lay outside the gene matches. Germline V gene lookup returns CDR1 SGHVS and CDR2 FQNEAQ. The CDR3 covers 15 residues. The CDR3 sequence: CASSSRGLASYEQYF. CDR3 bases: TGTGCCAGCAGCTCCCGGGGACTAGCATCCTACGAGCAGTACTTC.

The chain uses TRBV5-1 and TRBJ1-2; 7 bases are shared with TRBD1. The germline V gene encodes CDR1 SGHRS and CDR2 YFSETQ. V gave up 0 bases and J gave up 5 bases; unmatched junction bases: 4. The CDR3 runs 14 residues. CDR3 nucleotides: TGCGCCAGCAGCTTGGGGGACAGAGAGTATGGCTACACCTTC. Protein product: CASSLGDREYGYTF. The entire variable domain, with the rest obtained from reference TRBV5-1 and TRBJ1-2, is as follows: KAGVTQTPRYLIKTRGQQVTLSCSPISGHRSVSWYQQTPGQGLQFLFEYFSETQRNKGNFPGRFSGRQFSNSRSEMNVSTLELGDSALYLCASSLGDREYGYTFGSGTRLTVV.

CDR3 DNA: TGTGCCAGCAGACTAGGAGAGAACACTGAAGCTTTCTTT. It yields the protein CASRLGENTEAFF. The gene calls are TRBV7-9 and TRBJ1-1; the D is unclear. Germline CDR1 is SEHNR and CDR2 is FQNEAQ (reference sequence). This CDR3 is built from 13 residues. V gave up 6 bases and J gave up 1 base, with 9 bases separating them.

The genes are TRBV15 and TRBJ2-3; D may be TRBD2 (6 bases). V was shortened by 3 bases and J by 8 bases, with 15 bases between the two germline ends. There are 14 residues in the CDR3. The V gene's germline CDR1 is LNHNV and CDR2 YYDKDF (reference sequence). CDR3: CATSSLRTMSTQYF. The CDR3 DNA reads TGTGCCACCAGCAGCCTCCGGACTATGAGTACGCAGTATTTT.

The chain employs TRBV7-2 and TRBJ2-7, with 10 bases fitting TRBD2. With 7 bases clipped from V and 7 bases from J, the junction kept 10 bases outside the gene matches. From germline, CDR1 is SGHTA and CDR2 FQGNSA. This CDR3 has 14 residues. DNA for the CDR3: TGTGCCAGCACCGAGCGGGGGGGGGAAAGGGAGCAGTACTTC. This sequence encodes CASTERGGEREQYF.

This chain links TRBV14 with TRBJ2-6, with 12 bases that match TRBD1. The CDR3 runs to 20 residues. The junction had 9 bases not matched to a gene; V was cut back by 2 bases and J by 1 base. CDR1 SGHDN and CDR2 FVKESK come from the germline V gene. The CDR3 region is CASSQFHGTGGISGANVLTF. Here the CDR3 DNA reads TGTGCCAGCAGCCAATTTCATGGGACAGGGGGCATTTCTGGGGCCAACGTCCTGACTTTC.

The chain's CDR3 is CASSQDGGTSGTRTDTQYF. The DNA for the CDR3 is TGCGCCAGCAGCCAAGATGGGGGTACTAGCGGGACCCGCACAGATACGCAGTATTTT. The chain joins TRBV4-3 to TRBJ2-3; the match to TRBD2 covers 10 bases. V was clipped by 0 bases and J by 1 base; unmatched bases: 10. In germline, CDR1 is LGHNA, CDR2 YSLEER. The CDR3 totals 19 residues.

The genes are TRBV9 and TRBJ2-7, with 8 bases aligning to TRBD2. CDR1 is SGDLS, CDR2 YYNGEE, per germline. The CDR3 contains 14 residues. V shed 4 bases and J 4 bases; nucleotides not matched to a gene: 7. The CDR3 nucleotides are TGTGCCAGCAGCCGTAGCGGGGACGGGTACGAGCAGTACTTC. Translating it yields CASSRSGDGYEQYF.

V gene TRBV5-1 combines with J gene TRBJ2-5, with 7 bases that match TRBD1. Judging by the DNA end, TRBJ2-7 fits better; the J call may be wrong. In germline, CDR1 is SGHRS, CDR2 YFSETQ. The CDR3 runs to 13 residues. CDR3 in amino acids: CASSLDRTYEQYF. CDR3 in DNA: TGCGCCAGCAGCCTGGACAGGACCTACGAGCAGTACTTC.

The chain joins TRBV6-5 to TRBJ2-7; perhaps TRBD1 as D (6 bases). V shed 6 bases and J shed 2 bases, with 14 bases lying between them. Germline V gives CDR1 MNHEY, CDR2 SVGAGI. This CDR3 is built from 14 residues. Here the CDR3 DNA reads TGTGCCAGCAGCCTCAACCGGGACACCTACGAGCAGTACTTC. Translated, it gives CASSLNRDTYEQYF.